The T cell receptor beta chain under discussion was sequenced for a study of T cells in Graves' hyperthyroidism and ophthalmopathy. Study observations and caveats: Blood also showed most of the thyroid clonotypes that were expanded above 0.001.

V lost 5 bases to trimming and J lost 4 bases, with 14 bases between them. This CDR3 spans 15 amino acids. CDR1 is SNHLY, CDR2 FYNNEI, per germline. TCR beta CDR3 sequences were amplified from RNA transcripts. During a first-round RT-PCR of the TCR CDR3, the HTBI primer set was used. One entry per CDR3 protein results from TCRdb running MiXCR on the multiplex PCR reads. Of more than 250,000 distinct CDR3 sequences in the sample, around 15% were seen once. This clonotype was seen ten or more times. What it binds is unknown. Thyroid ultrasound, orbital computed tomography, clinical symptoms, and serum thyroxine and TRAb underpinned diagnoses.

The receptor comes from a woman in her fifties or sixties with Graves' hyperthyroidism that later progressed to Graves' ophthalmopathy. Sequences were obtained from blood. V gene TRBV2 combines with J gene TRBJ1-4, with D unresolved. The CDR3: CASSYSIRVNEKLFF. As DNA, the CDR3 is TGTGCCAGCAGTTACTCAATACGGGTTAATGAAAAACTGTTTTTT.